The clone carrying this T cell receptor (beta chain) was detected a few times. This entry belongs to a study of T cells in Graves' hyperthyroidism and ophthalmopathy. The CDR3 totals 16 residues. Germline CDR1 reads MNHEY; CDR2 reads SMNVEV (reference sequence). The ends lost 8 bases at V and 6 bases at J; junction bases unmatched: 9. RNA transcripts served as the template for amplifying TCR beta CDR3 regions. The HTBI primer set drove a first-round RT-PCR of the TCR CDR3. TCRdb ran MiXCR on the multiplex PCR reads and lists one entry per CDR3 protein. The sample contains 640,000 or so distinct CDR3 sequences, 14% to 15% of which appear only once.

The sequenced material came from blood. The chain carries TRBV27 and TRBJ2-4; 14 nucleotides line up with TRBD2. This receptor was identified in a woman between 40 and 50 years old with Graves' ophthalmopathy. The CDR3 DNA is TGTGCCAGCCGTTCCTCCGGGACTAGCGGGAGAAACATTCAGTACTTC. Protein: CASRSSGTSGRNIQYF.